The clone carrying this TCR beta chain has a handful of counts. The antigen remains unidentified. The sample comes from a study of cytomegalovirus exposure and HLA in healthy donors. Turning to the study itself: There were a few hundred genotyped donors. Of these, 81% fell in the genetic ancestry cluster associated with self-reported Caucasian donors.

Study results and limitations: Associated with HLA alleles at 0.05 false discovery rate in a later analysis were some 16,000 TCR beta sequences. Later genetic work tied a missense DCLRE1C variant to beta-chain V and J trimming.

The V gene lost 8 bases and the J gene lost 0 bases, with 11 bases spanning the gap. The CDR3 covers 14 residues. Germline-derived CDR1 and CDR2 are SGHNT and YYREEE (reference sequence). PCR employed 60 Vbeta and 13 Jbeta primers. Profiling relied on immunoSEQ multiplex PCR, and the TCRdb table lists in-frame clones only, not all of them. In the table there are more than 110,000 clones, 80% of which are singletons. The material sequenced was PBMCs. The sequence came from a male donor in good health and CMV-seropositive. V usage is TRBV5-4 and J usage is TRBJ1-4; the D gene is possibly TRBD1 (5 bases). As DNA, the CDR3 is TGTGCCAGAGCAGGGATTGCAACTAATGAAAAACTGTTTTTT. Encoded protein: CARAGIATNEKLFF.